This note documents a single TCR beta chain sequence. Time point of the sample: recipient sample about 28 days before transplant, after cytoreduction. Samples: about 28 days before transplant, then days 30, 100 and 180 after. This entry comes from a study of T cell clonotyping in hematopoietic cell transplantation. V gave up 1 base and J gave up 2 bases, with 10 bases separating them. The V gene's germline CDR1 is SGHVS and CDR2 FQNEAQ. The CDR3 runs to 15 residues. The method was immunoSEQ multiplex PCR; TCRdb's version includes in-frame clones alone and lacks a portion of them. The repertoire has some 19,000 clones, roughly 80% of them found once; the top ten carry 15% to 20%.

Sequencing used peripheral blood mononuclear cells, obtained before stem cell transplant. The chain is built from TRBV7-8 and TRBJ2-3; the D is unclear. The sequence came from a man in his fifties or sixties with acute myeloid leukemia. Some clones in this sample may be carry-over from other donors' samples. CDR3 sequence: CASSLGSRYTDTQYF. The CDR3 nucleotides read TGTGCCAGCAGCTTAGGGTCGCGATACACAGATACGCAGTATTTT.